The 29 T cell receptor beta chains reported below all come from one sample, sequenced in a study of blood T cell repertoires in COVID-19. Some clones are missing from TCRdb's copy, which holds only in-frame ones; the method was immunoSEQ multiplex PCR. The sample gives about 85,000 clones, around 91% of which show up once; around 4% is in the top ten. What was sequenced was peripheral blood. Receptors were obtained from an elderly woman with active or convalescent COVID-19.

This rearrangement joins TRBV23-1 to TRBJ2-5; 9 positions match TRBD1. TRBV23-1 is sorted into the ORF group, with uncertain function. CDR3 size: 15 residues. V was pared by 5 bases and J by 0 bases, with 4 bases of the junction left unmatched. The CDR3 coding sequence is TGCGCCAGCAGTTGGGACAGGGAGTACCAAGAGACCCAGTACTTC. Protein sequence: CASSWDREYQETQYF.

The J gene is TRBJ2-3, the V gene TRBV18, with D possibly TRBD2 on 6 matching bases. The CDR3 loop spans 14 amino acids. The V end lost 2 bases, the J end lost 6 bases, and 12 bases lay between the germline ends. From germline, CDR1 is KGHSH and CDR2 LQKENI. The CDR3 coding sequence is TGTGCCAGCTCACCAGATAGCGGAAGGGATACGCAGTATTTT. This translates into CASSPDSGRDTQYF.

The J gene is TRBJ2-3, the V gene TRBV19; 8 bases line up with TRBD1. The CDR3 has 14 residues. Germline CDR1 is LNHDA and CDR2 is SQIVND (reference sequence). Losses at the gene ends were 4 bases for V and 5 bases for J; bases not matched to a gene: 5. The CDR3 DNA reads as TGTGCCAGTAGTAGAGGACAGGGCCTAGATACGCAGTATTTT. This translates into CASSRGQGLDTQYF. The variable domain in full, completed from reference TRBV19 and TRBJ2-3, reads DGGITQSPKYLFRKEGQNVTLSCEQNLNHDAMYWYRQDPGQGLRLIYYSQIVNDFQKGDIAEGYSVSREKKESFPLTVTSAQKNPTAFYLCASSRGQGLDTQYFGPGTRLTVL.

V gene TRBV19 combines with J gene TRBJ2-1, with TRBD2 matching over 10 bases. The junction had 12 bases not matched to a gene; V was cut back by 3 bases and J by 7 bases. This CDR3 is built from 17 residues. Germline lookup yields CDR1 LNHDA and CDR2 SQIVND (reference sequence). The CDR3 spells CASSIRPSGSGRNEQFF. Written as DNA, the CDR3 is TGTGCCAGTAGTATTCGGCCTAGCGGGAGTGGGAGGAATGAGCAGTTCTTC.

V gene TRBV4-3 combines with J gene TRBJ1-1; 7 bases line up with TRBD1. The junction had 6 bases not matched to a gene; V was cut back by 1 base and J by 4 bases. Germline assignment: CDR1 LGHNA and CDR2 YSLEER. This CDR3 region has 15 residues. The DNA for the CDR3 is TGCGCCAGCAGCCAAGGTTGGACAGGTGGCACTGAAGCTTTCTTT. Its translation: CASSQGWTGGTEAFF.

V gene TRBV5-1 combines with J gene TRBJ1-6, with 10 bases matching TRBD1. From germline, CDR1 is SGHRS and CDR2 YFSETQ. Unmatched junction bases numbered 6, after V lost 5 bases and J lost 7 bases. This CDR3 comprises 15 residues. The CDR3 protein is CASSPGQGLNSPLHF. For the CDR3, the DNA is TGCGCCAGCAGTCCGGGACAGGGGTTAAATTCACCCCTCCACTTT.

The chain has TRBV6-6 and TRBJ2-1; 7 nucleotides agree with TRBD2. The germline gives CDR1 MNHNY, CDR2 SVGAGI (reference sequence). V lost 8 bases to trimming and J lost 6 bases; unmatched junction nucleotides: 10. The CDR3 consists of 14 residues. The CDR3 is CASDPTAGLNEQFF. In DNA form, the CDR3 reads TGTGCCAGCGACCCAACAGCGGGACTCAATGAGCAGTTCTTC.

This clone appeared a single time. The chain couples TRBV5-6 to TRBJ2-2; D not resolved. CDR3 size: 12 residues. CDR1 is SGHDT and CDR2 is YYEEEE in the germline V gene. Trimming removed 0 bases from V and 7 bases from J, with 4 bases in between. CDR3 amino acids: CASSLVYGELFF. The CDR3 coding sequence is TGTGCCAGCAGCTTGGTCTACGGGGAGCTGTTTTTT. Filled out from reference TRBV5-6 and TRBJ2-2, the complete variable domain reads DAGVTQSPTHLIKTRGQQVTLRCSPKSGHDTVSWYQQALGQGPQFIFQYYEEEERQRGNFPDRFSGHQFPNYSSELNVNALLLGDSALYLCASSLVYGELFFGEGSRLTVL.

As to this clone: Other DNA sequences in the same sample also yield this CDR3. J is TRBJ1-1 and V is TRBV30; no clear D. CDR3 size: 13 residues. CDR1 is GTSNPN, CDR2 SVGIG, per germline (reference sequence). V was pared by 2 bases and J by 0 bases, with 7 bases between. The CDR3, as DNA: TGTGCCTGGAGTCCGGGGATGAACACTGAAGCTTTCTTT. Translation: CAWSPGMNTEAFF.

V gene TRBV7-2 combines with J gene TRBJ2-7; 10 bases are shared with TRBD2. V lost 2 bases and J lost 1; bases outside the gene matches: 5. Germline lookup yields CDR1 SGHTA and CDR2 FQGNSA. The CDR3 is 16 amino acids. CDR3 sequence (DNA): TGTGCCAGCAGCTTACCCGAGCGGGAGGGTTCCTACGAGCAGTACTTC. Its translation: CASSLPEREGSYEQYF.

The count of this clone is one. The genes are TRBV11-2 and TRBJ1-1; tentative D call: TRBD1 (5 bases). Trimming pared 5 bases from V and 7 bases from J, leaving 14 bases between. CDR3 length: 13 residues. Looked up from germline, CDR1 is SGHAT and CDR2 is FQNNGV. The CDR3 DNA is TGTGCCAGCAGCCCAAGACAGAACCTTGAAGCTTTCTTT. As protein: CASSPRQNLEAFF.

This chain joins TRBV30 and TRBJ2-3; 9 nucleotides match TRBD2. CDR1 GTSNPN and CDR2 SVGIG come from the germline V gene (reference sequence). The CDR3 is made up of 18 amino acids. With V trimmed by 4 bases and J by 3 bases, 17 bases remained unmatched. The CDR3 protein is CAWTPLLAGLGRTDTQYF. The CDR3 DNA is TGTGCCTGGACCCCCCTACTAGCGGGCCTGGGTCGTACAGATACGCAGTATTTT.

This chain links TRBV2 with TRBJ2-7; D is unresolved. The CDR3 spans 12 residues. The ends were cut back, 3 bases at V and 4 bases at J, with 7 bases in the middle. Germline-derived CDR1 and CDR2 are SNHLY and FYNNEI. DNA of the CDR3: TGTGCCAGCAGTGACGCCGGTTACGAGCAGTACTTC. This translates into CASSDAGYEQYF.

This clone was counted a few times. V and J are TRBV19 and TRBJ2-1; 10 bases fit TRBD2. The trim removed 5 bases at V and 3 bases at J, leaving 4 bases unmatched. The CDR3 spans 15 residues. CDR1 and CDR2 from the germline V gene are LNHDA and SQIVND (reference sequence). The CDR3 coding sequence is TGTGCCAGTAGTGACCCTAGCGGGGGCTACAATGAGCAGTTCTTC. It specifies CASSDPSGGYNEQFF.

This rearrangement joins TRBV28 to TRBJ2-1; 11 nucleotides align to TRBD1. V was clipped by 6 bases and J by 8 bases; unmatched bases: 9. The CDR3 consists of 15 residues. Germline V gene data show CDR1 as MDHEN and CDR2 as SYDVKM. The CDR3 sequence is CASRDLGQGVDEQFF. CDR3 nucleotides: TGTGCCAGCAGGGACTTGGGACAGGGGGTGGATGAGCAGTTCTTC.

The chain employs TRBV10-3 and TRBJ2-5; 11 bases agree with TRBD2. The V segment lost 4 bases and the J segment 5 bases; nucleotides outside the gene matches: 0. Germline-derived CDR1 and CDR2 are ENHRY and SYGVKD. The CDR3 covers 13 residues. CDR3 in DNA: TGTGCCATCAGTGTAGCGGGAGGGGAGACCCAGTACTTC. Its protein product is CAISVAGGETQYF.

The J gene is TRBJ2-1, the V gene TRBV4-3; 8 positions agree with TRBD2. Germline V CDR1 and CDR2: LGHNA, YSLEER. CDR3 size: 16 residues. Germline trimming cut 1 base from V and 8 bases from J; bases unmatched to any gene: 10. DNA for the CDR3: TGCGCCAGCAGCCAAGCGGCGGGAGGAGGCGGGGATGAGCAGTTCTTC. Its protein is CASSQAAGGGGDEQFF.

The genes are TRBV28 and TRBJ2-1; D call uncertain. This CDR3 is 12 amino acids long. Germline V CDR1 and CDR2: MDHEN, SYDVKM. Deletions cut 7 bases from V and 7 bases from J, with 11 bases between. In DNA form, the CDR3 reads TGTGCCAGCACCACCAGGTGGAATGAGCAGTTCTTC. Translating it yields CASTTRWNEQFF. Using reference TRBV28 and TRBJ2-1 for the parts outside the CDR3, the full variable domain is DVKVTQSSRYLVKRTGEKVFLECVQDMDHENMFWYRQDPGLGLRLIYFSYDVKMKEKGDIPEGYSVSREKKERFSLILESASTNQTSMYLCASTTRWNEQFFGPGTRLTVL.

J is TRBJ1-3 and V is TRBV11-2; D is unresolved. The V gene lost 5 bases and the J gene lost 4 bases, with 6 bases spanning the gap. The CDR3 is 12 residues long. Germline CDR1 reads SGHAT; CDR2 reads FQNNGV. This chain's CDR3 is CASSRVGNTIYF. The CDR3 DNA reads as TGTGCCAGCAGCCGGGTCGGAAACACCATATATTTT.

J is TRBJ1-5 and V is TRBV27; D is perhaps TRBD1 (5 bases). Trimming stripped 5 bases from V and 8 bases from J, with 16 bases between. Germline assignment: CDR1 MNHEY and CDR2 SMNVEV (reference sequence). The CDR3 spans 14 residues. This CDR3 reads CASSNVQGGKPQHF. Here the CDR3 DNA reads TGTGCCAGCAGTAATGTTCAGGGTGGGAAGCCCCAGCATTTT.

The CDR3, as DNA: TGTGCCAGCAGTTTAACAGGGATCGCTGGAAACACCATATATTTT. Protein: CASSLTGIAGNTIYF. The V call is TRBV27, the J call TRBJ1-3, with D possibly TRBD1 on 6 matching bases. CDR3 length: 15 amino acids. The germline gives CDR1 MNHEY, CDR2 SMNVEV (reference sequence). V was trimmed by 2 bases and J by 2 bases, leaving 10 bases between them.

The V call is TRBV28, the J call TRBJ1-5, with 9 nucleotides matching TRBD1. The CDR3 runs 15 residues. Germline loops: CDR1 MDHEN, CDR2 SYDVKM. J lost 2 bases, V lost 7 bases, and 6 bases had no gene match. Written as DNA, the CDR3 is TGTGCCAGCAACCTTCGGACAGGGGGCAATCAGCCCCAGCATTTT. This gives the protein CASNLRTGGNQPQHF.

This clone is a singleton in its sample. This chain connects TRBV28 to TRBJ1-6; TRBD1 matches 11 bases. V shed 3 bases, J shed 9 bases, and the junction held 7 bases outside the gene matches. Germline lookup yields CDR1 MDHEN and CDR2 SYDVKM. The CDR3 spans 16 residues. CDR3 nucleotide sequence: TGTGCCAGCAGTTTTTTCGGACAGGGGGCGGGTTCACCCCTCCACTTT. It codes for CASSFFGQGAGSPLHF.

V usage is TRBV28 and J usage is TRBJ2-1; maybe TRBD1 (5 bases). Germline V CDR1 and CDR2: MDHEN, SYDVKM. This CDR3 spans 15 amino acids. V shed 6 bases and J shed 4 bases, with 16 bases lying between them. CDR3 loop: CASRPTRTIYNEQFF. The CDR3 DNA sequence: TGTGCCAGCAGGCCGACCCGGACAATTTACAATGAGCAGTTCTTC.

This clone was picked up one time. CDR3 sequence: CASSHGVVQPQHF. In DNA, the CDR3 is TGTGCCAGCAGCCACGGGGTAGTTCAGCCCCAGCATTTT. The chain combines TRBV3-1 (or the pseudogene TRBV3-2) with TRBJ1-5; D is undetermined. The CDR3 is 13 residues long. Germline V gives CDR1 LGHDT, CDR2 YNNKEL (reference sequence). V dropped 3 bases and J dropped 6 bases, with 9 bases sitting between them.

The chain couples TRBV2 to TRBJ1-6, with 9 bases lining up with TRBD1. J gave up 7 bases and V 3 bases, and 4 bases lay outside the gene matches. Germline CDR1 and CDR2: SNHLY and FYNNEI. CDR3 length: 15 amino acids. The CDR3 loop is CASSEQGQGNSPLHF. The CDR3 DNA is TGTGCCAGCAGTGAGCAAGGACAGGGGAATTCACCCCTCCACTTT.

The chain uses TRBV12-3 or TRBV12-4 and TRBJ1-5, with D possibly being TRBD1 (6 bases). Trimming stripped 7 bases from V and 10 bases from J, with 11 bases between. The CDR3 consists of 11 residues. This CDR3 reads CASTSTGPQHF. The CDR3 DNA is TGTGCCAGCACCTCGACAGGACCCCAGCATTTT.

V and J are TRBV6-2 or TRBV6-3 and TRBJ2-5; TRBD1 matches at 7 bases. The CDR3 runs 13 residues. J lost 4 bases, V lost 5 bases, and 4 bases had no gene match. Germline V gene data show CDR1 as MNHEY and CDR2 as SVGEGT. Here the CDR3 DNA reads TGTGCCAGCAGTAGGGGGCTCGGAGAGACCCAGTACTTC. This gives the protein CASSRGLGETQYF.

The rearrangement joins TRBV28 to TRBJ2-7; D may be TRBD1 (6 bases). Trimming shortened V by 6 bases and J by 3 bases, and 15 bases separated the two germline ends. Germline CDR1 reads MDHEN; CDR2 reads SYDVKM. CDR3 size: 14 residues. CDR3 in DNA: TGTGCCAGCAGCCCCGGGACAATACTCTACGAGCAGTACTTC. The encoded protein is CASSPGTILYEQYF.